This is a list of T cell receptor beta chains from one sample in a study of cytomegalovirus exposure and HLA in healthy donors. Sequencing used immunoSEQ multiplex PCR; TCRdb keeps in-frame clones, though not all of them. The sample has around 89,000 clones, over 75% seen once. Source material: PBMCs. These receptors were obtained from a girl aged 2 to 9 in good health and CMV-seropositive. Both conserved end residues are part of each CDR3. D genes are given only for firm matches. Clone size appears in some rows only: once, few, many, or a class for an expanded clone.

D gene	J gene	clone size	V gene	CDR3 protein	CDR3 DNA
TRBD1	TRBJ2-2	.	TRBV28	CASSIGTGIAGELFF	TGTGCCAGCAGTATTGGGACAGGGATCGCCGGGGAGCTGTTTTTT
.	TRBJ2-5	.	TRBV7-9	CASSPHYGEEQYF	TGTGCCAGCAGCCCCCACTACGGGGAAGAGCAGTACTTC
TRBD2	TRBJ2-7	.	TRBV7-9	CASSLGLAGSYEQYF	TGTGCCAGCAGCCTAGGGCTAGCGGGGAGTTACGAGCAGTACTTC
.	TRBJ2-5	.	TRBV7-2	CASSILNRARGYQETQYF	TGTGCCAGCAGCATATTAAACCGGGCCCGCGGGTACCAAGAGACCCAGTACTTC
TRBD1	TRBJ1-1	.	TRBV19	CASSITNRGGTEAFF	TGTGCCAGTAGTATAACGAACAGGGGAGGCACTGAAGCTTTCTTT
TRBD1	TRBJ1-1	.	TRBV27	CASSLDRGRETEAFF	TGTGCCAGCAGTCTAGACAGGGGGCGTGAAACTGAAGCTTTCTTT
.	TRBJ1-1	.	TRBV6-5	CASSAGFMNTEAFF	TGTGCCAGCAGTGCAGGATTCATGAACACTGAAGCTTTCTTT
TRBD1	TRBJ1-5	.	TRBV6-1	CASSLGTGRDQPQHF	TGTGCCAGCAGTCTAGGGACAGGGAGGGATCAGCCCCAGCATTTT
.	TRBJ1-4	few	TRBV30	CAWSGAVALFLDGEKLFF	TGTGCCTGGAGTGGGGCCGTGGCATTATTCTTGGATGGGGAAAAACTGTTTTTT
.	TRBJ1-1	.	TRBV6-1	CASSDPITGHTEAFF	TGTGCCAGCAGTGACCCCATTACAGGGCACACTGAAGCTTTCTTT
TRBD1	TRBJ1-5	few	TRBV6-5	CASSQTGGDQPQHF	TGTGCCAGCAGTCAGACAGGGGGGGATCAGCCCCAGCATTTT
.	TRBJ1-5	.	TRBV6-6	CASTLPGHVNQPQHF	TGTGCCAGCACCCTCCCGGGACACGTCAATCAGCCCCAGCATTTT
.	TRBJ2-1	.	TRBV5-1	CASSYAGIYNEQFF	TGCGCCAGCAGCTATGCAGGGATTTACAATGAGCAGTTCTTC
.	TRBJ1-1	.	TRBV28	CASSLFRGRNTEAFF	TGTGCCAGCAGTTTATTCCGAGGCCGGAACACTGAAGCTTTCTTT
.	TRBJ1-2	.	TRBV5-1	CASSLLPDYNYGYTF	TGCGCCAGCAGCTTGCTACCCGATTATAACTATGGCTACACCTTC
.	TRBJ1-5	.	TRBV6-5	CASSPGGTNQPQHF	TGTGCCAGCAGTCCCGGGGGGACCAATCAGCCCCAGCATTTT
.	TRBJ2-2	.	TRBV28	CASSLGRDFPNTGELFF	TGTGCCAGCAGTTTAGGGCGGGACTTCCCGAACACCGGGGAGCTGTTTTTT
TRBD2	TRBJ2-7	.	TRBV7-8	CASSADSGLSEQQYF	TGTGCCAGCAGCGCCGACTCGGGACTAAGCGAGCAGCAGTACTTC
.	TRBJ2-7	few	TRBV6-5	CASSGGRRYEQYF	TGTGCCAGCAGTGGGGGGAGGAGATACGAGCAGTACTTC
.	TRBJ2-3	.	TRBV9	CASSVVGGGTDTQYF	TGTGCCAGCAGCGTAGTCGGGGGTGGCACAGATACGCAGTATTTT
TRBD2	TRBJ2-3	.	TRBV30	CAWTSGRARDTQYF	TGTGCCTGGACTAGCGGGAGGGCCAGGGATACGCAGTATTTT
.	TRBJ1-2	.	TRBV27	CASSLGPDYGYTF	TGTGCCAGCAGTTTAGGTCCGGACTATGGCTACACCTTC
TRBD1	TRBJ1-2	.	TRBV5-1	CASSPGQGLYSGYGYTF	TGCGCCAGCAGCCCAGGACAGGGACTATATTCGGGATATGGCTACACCTTC
.	TRBJ1-4	.	TRBV5-1	CASSLAWAAPATNEKLFF	TGCGCCAGCAGCTTGGCTTGGGCAGCTCCAGCAACTAATGAAAAACTGTTTTTT
TRBD1	TRBJ1-5	.	TRBV28	CASSRSVRDRAVQPQHF	TGTGCCAGCAGCCGTTCGGTCCGGGACAGGGCCGTCCAGCCCCAGCATTTT
.	TRBJ2-1	.	TRBV20-1	CSASPNEQFF	TGCAGTGCTAGTCCTAATGAGCAGTTCTTC
.	TRBJ1-1	.	TRBV30	CACTGNTEAFF	TGTGCGTGTACAGGGAACACTGAAGCTTTCTTT
TRBD2	TRBJ2-1	.	TRBV5-4	CASSLRGAGGSSYNEQFF	TGTGCCAGCAGCCTCCGGGGGGCGGGAGGTAGTTCCTACAATGAGCAGTTCTTC
.	TRBJ2-1	.	TRBV18	CASSPVWTVSSYNEQFF	TGTGCCAGCTCACCGGTATGGACTGTCAGCTCCTACAATGAGCAGTTCTTC
.	TRBJ1-5	once	TRBV7-9	CASSFTDQPQHF	TGTGCCAGCAGCTTTACTGATCAGCCCCAGCATTTT
.	TRBJ2-1	.	TRBV9	CASSVVPASSEQFF	TGTGCCAGCAGCGTAGTGCCGGCTAGCAGTGAGCAGTTCTTC
.	TRBJ1-5	.	TRBV28	CASSLLEGNQPQHF	TGTGCCAGCAGTTTACTAGAGGGCAATCAGCCCCAGCATTTT
.	TRBJ1-1	.	TRBV11-2	CASSFPTGNTEAFF	TGTGCCAGCAGCTTCCCTACAGGGAACACTGAAGCTTTCTTT
.	TRBJ1-3	.	TRBV30	CAWKGAASYSGNTIYF	TGTGCCTGGAAAGGGGCCGCGTCTTACTCTGGAAACACCATATATTTT
TRBD1	TRBJ2-3	.	TRBV19	CATRQGTASTDTQYF	TGTGCCACACGTCAAGGGACAGCCTCGACAGATACGCAGTATTTT
.	TRBJ1-1	few	TRBV6-6	CASRGSVGAPEAFF	TGTGCCAGCAGGGGCTCAGTGGGGGCGCCTGAAGCTTTCTTT
TRBD1	TRBJ2-7	.	TRBV9	CASSLGTGGYEQYF	TGTGCCAGCAGCCTAGGGACAGGCGGGTACGAGCAGTACTTC
.	TRBJ1-5	.	TRBV5-6	CASSLDRFTFDQPQHF	TGTGCCAGCAGCTTGGACAGGTTCACGTTTGATCAGCCCCAGCATTTT
.	TRBJ1-1	.	TRBV7-9	CASSFWTVIGYTEAFF	TGTGCCAGCAGCTTCTGGACAGTCATAGGATACACTGAAGCTTTCTTT
.	TRBJ1-5	.	TRBV28	CASSLGGLGNQPQHF	TGTGCCAGCAGTTTAGGAGGGTTGGGCAATCAGCCCCAGCATTTT
.	TRBJ1-1	.	TRBV5-6	CASSLNPSMNTEAFF	TGTGCCAGCAGCCTGAACCCCAGTATGAACACTGAAGCTTTCTTT
.	TRBJ1-1	.	TRBV7-9	CASSRTIYLHEAFF	TGTGCCAGCAGCCGAACCATCTACCTGCATGAAGCTTTCTTT
.	TRBJ2-1	.	TRBV19	CASSIDRWSVITYNEQFF	TGTGCCAGTAGTATAGATCGGTGGTCCGTAATTACCTACAATGAGCAGTTCTTC
.	TRBJ2-5	.	TRBV29-1	CSVRGAQETQYF	TGCAGCGTTCGGGGGGCCCAAGAGACCCAGTACTTC
.	TRBJ2-2	.	TRBV7-9	CASSRSGDFNTGELFF	TGTGCCAGCAGCCGAAGTGGGGACTTTAACACCGGGGAGCTGTTTTTT
TRBD1	TRBJ1-4	.	TRBV5-6	CASSWTTGALNEKLFF	TGTGCCAGCAGCTGGACTACAGGGGCCCTTAATGAAAAACTGTTTTTT
.	TRBJ1-5	once	TRBV6-5	CASTQGGDGNQPQHF	TGTGCCAGCACCCAAGGGGGGGATGGCAATCAGCCCCAGCATTTT
TRBD1	TRBJ1-4	.	TRBV6-1	CASRTGVATNEKLFF	TGTGCCAGCAGGACAGGGGTCGCAACTAATGAAAAACTGTTTTTT
.	TRBJ2-1	.	TRBV10-3	CAIMGGGRYNEQFF	TGTGCCATCATGGGTGGCGGTCGGTACAATGAGCAGTTCTTC
TRBD1	TRBJ2-7	.	TRBV6-6	CASSYGQGRSYEQYF	TGTGCCAGCAGTTACGGACAGGGCCGCTCCTACGAGCAGTACTTC
.	TRBJ2-7	.	TRBV29-1	CSVEAIAGSSYEQYF	TGCAGCGTTGAAGCCATCGCAGGGTCATCCTACGAGCAGTACTTC
.	TRBJ1-1	.	TRBV4-1	CASSQERGDTEAFF	TGCGCCAGCAGCCAGGAACGGGGGGACACTGAAGCTTTCTTT
.	TRBJ1-1	few	TRBV6-5	CASSSLALNTEAFF	TGTGCCAGCAGTAGCCTCGCCTTGAACACTGAAGCTTTCTTT